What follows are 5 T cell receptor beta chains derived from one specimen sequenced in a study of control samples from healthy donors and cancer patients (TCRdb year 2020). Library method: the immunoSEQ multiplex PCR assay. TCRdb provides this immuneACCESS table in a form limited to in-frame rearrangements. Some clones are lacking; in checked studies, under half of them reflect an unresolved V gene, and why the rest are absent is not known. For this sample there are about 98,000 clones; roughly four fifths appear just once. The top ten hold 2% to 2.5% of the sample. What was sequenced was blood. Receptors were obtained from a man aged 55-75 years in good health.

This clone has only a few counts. The DNA of the CDR3 is TGTGCCAGTAGTACTTCGGTAGGGCACAATCAGCCCCAGCATTTT. It specifies CASSTSVGHNQPQHF. The rearrangement joins TRBV19 to TRBJ1-5; D is unclear. The germline gives CDR1 LNHDA, CDR2 SQIVND (reference sequence). Trimming left V 4 bases short and J 3 bases short, with 13 bases between. This CDR3 contains 15 residues. Combining the CDR3 with reference TRBV19 and TRBJ1-5 gives the whole variable domain DGGITQSPKYLFRKEGQNVTLSCEQNLNHDAMYWYRQDPGQGLRLIYYSQIVNDFQKGDIAEGYSVSREKKESFPLTVTSAQKNPTAFYLCASSTSVGHNQPQHFGDGTRLSIL.

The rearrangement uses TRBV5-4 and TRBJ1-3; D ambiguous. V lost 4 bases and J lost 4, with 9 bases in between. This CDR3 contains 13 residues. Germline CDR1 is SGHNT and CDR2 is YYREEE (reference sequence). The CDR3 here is CASSHPAGNTIYF. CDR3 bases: TGTGCCAGCAGCCACCCTGCGGGAAACACCATATATTTT.

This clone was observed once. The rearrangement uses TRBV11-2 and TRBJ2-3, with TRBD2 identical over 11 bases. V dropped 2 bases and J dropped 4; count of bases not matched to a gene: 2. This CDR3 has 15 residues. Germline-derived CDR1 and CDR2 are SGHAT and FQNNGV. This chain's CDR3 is CASSLYSGGADTQYF. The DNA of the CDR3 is TGTGCCAGCAGCTTATATAGCGGGGGGGCAGATACGCAGTATTTT.

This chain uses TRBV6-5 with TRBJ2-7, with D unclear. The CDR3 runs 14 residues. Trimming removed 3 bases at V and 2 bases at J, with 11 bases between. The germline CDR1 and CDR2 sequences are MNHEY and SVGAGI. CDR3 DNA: TGTGCCAGCAGTTATGCCGGGCCAACCTACGAGCAGTACTTC. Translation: CASSYAGPTYEQYF.

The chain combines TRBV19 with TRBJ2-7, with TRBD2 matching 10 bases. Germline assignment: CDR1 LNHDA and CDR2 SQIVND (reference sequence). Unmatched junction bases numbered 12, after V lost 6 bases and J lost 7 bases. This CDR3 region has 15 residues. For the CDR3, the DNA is TGTGCCAGTAGACGGACTAGCGGATTGACAGGGGAGCAGTACTTC. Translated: CASRRTSGLTGEQYF.